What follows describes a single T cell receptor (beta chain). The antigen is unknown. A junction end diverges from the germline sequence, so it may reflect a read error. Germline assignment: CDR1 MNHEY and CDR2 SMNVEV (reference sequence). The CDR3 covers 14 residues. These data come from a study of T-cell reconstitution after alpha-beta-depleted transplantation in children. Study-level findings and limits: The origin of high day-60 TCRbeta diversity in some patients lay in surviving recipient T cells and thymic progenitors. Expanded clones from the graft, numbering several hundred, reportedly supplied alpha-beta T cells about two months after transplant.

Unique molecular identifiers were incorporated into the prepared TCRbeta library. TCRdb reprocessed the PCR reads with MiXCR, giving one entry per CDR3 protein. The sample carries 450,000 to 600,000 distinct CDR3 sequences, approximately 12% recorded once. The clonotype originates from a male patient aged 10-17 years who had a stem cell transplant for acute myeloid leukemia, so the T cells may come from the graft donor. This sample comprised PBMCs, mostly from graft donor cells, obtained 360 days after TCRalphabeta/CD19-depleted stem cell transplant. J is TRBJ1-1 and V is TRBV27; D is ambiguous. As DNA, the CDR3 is TGTGCCAGCCGTTTTCGGGCCTCGAACACTGAAGCTTTCTTT. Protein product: CASRFRASNTEAFF.